This entry lists 20 T cell receptor beta chains sequenced from one sample in a study of PD-1 blockade in mismatch repair-deficient tumors. Repertoires were generated with immunoSEQ multiplex PCR, while TCRdb's copy carries only in-frame clones and drops some. In the table there are around 68,000 clones, 70% to 85% of which are singletons. The sequences come from peripheral blood, collected 2 weeks after starting pembrolizumab. Receptors originate from an adult with mismatch repair-deficient cancer.

V usage is TRBV9 and J usage is TRBJ2-2; D is unclear. Trimming pared 4 bases from V and 2 bases from J, leaving 12 bases between. CDR3 length equals 15 residues. Per the germline V gene, CDR1 is SGDLS and CDR2 is YYNGEE. DNA of the CDR3: TGTGCCAGCAGCTCAGGCTGGGGAAACACCGGGGAGCTGTTTTTT. This translates into CASSSGWGNTGELFF.

This clone was found a few times. The germline gene is not matched at one end of the junction; a read error may be the cause. The V gene is TRBV7-7, the J gene TRBJ2-1, with D possibly matching TRBD2 (5 bases). This CDR3 comprises 13 residues. CDR1 SSHAT and CDR2 FNYEAQ come from the germline V gene (reference sequence). The DNA for the CDR3 is TGTGCTAGCAGCCCGGGGAGTTACAATGAGCAGTTCTTC. Encoded protein: CASSPGSYNEQFF.

The chain is built from TRBV30 and TRBJ2-1, with 12 bases matching TRBD2. V shed 4 bases and J 4 bases; nucleotides not matched to a gene: 5. Germline CDR1 is GTSNPN and CDR2 is SVGIG (reference sequence). CDR3 length equals 15 residues. CDR3 DNA: TGTGCCTGGAAAGTAGGACTAGCGGGATACAATGAGCAGTTCTTC. This encodes CAWKVGLAGYNEQFF. Together with reference TRBV30 and TRBJ2-1, the CDR3 gives the full variable domain: SQTIHQWPATLVQPVGSPLSLECTVEGTSNPNLYWYRQAAGRGLQLLFYSVGIGQISSEVPQNLSASRPQDRQFILSSKKLLLSDSGFYLCAWKVGLAGYNEQFFGPGTRLTVL.

This clone was seen a handful of times. V and J are TRBV5-1 and TRBJ2-1; TRBD2 matches at 9 bases. V shed 5 bases, J shed 1 base, and the junction held 1 base outside the gene matches. The CDR3 is 14 amino acids. Germline V CDR1 and CDR2: SGHRS, YFSETQ. In DNA form, the CDR3 reads TGCGCCAGCAGAGCGGGGGGTTCCTACAATGAGCAGTTCTTC. It translates to CASRAGGSYNEQFF.

This clone was detected only a few times. V gene TRBV23-1 combines with J gene TRBJ2-3; 7 nucleotides line up with TRBD2. TRBV23-1 is treated as an ORF (open reading frame) with a function not yet certain. The CDR3 loop spans 19 amino acids. V dropped 4 bases and J dropped 2; count of bases not matched to a gene: 18. In DNA, the CDR3 is TGCGCCAGCAGTCTCCGCGGTCTTCTAGCGGAGGAGATCACAGATACGCAGTATTTT. Its protein product is CASSLRGLLAEEITDTQYF.

Turning to this clone: The junction does not match germline at one end; this may be a read error. The DNA of the CDR3 is TGTGCTAGCAGCCCAGGCGAGAATCAGCCCCAGCATTTT. This encodes CASSPGENQPQHF. The chain recombines TRBV7-7 with TRBJ1-5; no definite D call. Germline-derived CDR1 and CDR2 are SSHAT and FNYEAQ (reference sequence). The CDR3 totals 13 residues.

The rearrangement links TRBV29-1 to TRBJ2-5; no reliable D call. The CDR3 extends over 13 amino acids. Per germline, CDR1 SQVTM and CDR2 ANQGSEA. V was clipped by 7 bases and J by 2 bases, with 14 bases between them. The CDR3 DNA is TGCAGCGCATTGGAGTTCGTTCAAGAGACCCAGTACTTC. Protein: CSALEFVQETQYF. The full variable domain, completed using reference TRBV29-1 and TRBJ2-5, is SAVISQKPSRDICQRGTSLTIQCQVDSQVTMMFWYRQQPGQSLTLIATANQGSEATYESGFVIDKFPISRPNLTFSTLTVSNMSPEDSSIYLCSALEFVQETQYFGPGTRLLVL.

The chain combines TRBV27 with TRBJ2-1; tentatively, D is TRBD1 or TRBD2 (7 bases each). CDR1 is MNHEY and CDR2 is SMNVEV in the germline V gene (reference sequence). Trimming shortened V by 7 bases and J by 4 bases, and 23 bases separated the two germline ends. The CDR3 runs 17 residues. CDR3 bases: TGTGCCAGCACTACTTCACAGGGGTCGGGAGGTTACAATGAGCAGTTCTTC. It specifies CASTTSQGSGGYNEQFF.

This chain connects TRBV5-1 to TRBJ2-7; D not certain. The germline V and J ends were trimmed by 1 base and 3 bases, with 8 bases remaining between them. The CDR3 sequence is 13 residues long. Per germline, CDR1 SGHRS and CDR2 YFSETQ. DNA of the CDR3: TGCGCCAGCAGCTTGTCCGGCTACTACGAGCAGTACTTC. Its protein is CASSLSGYYEQYF.

The V and J genes are TRBV11-1 and TRBJ1-1; the match to TRBD1 covers 7 bases. The CDR3 sequence is 16 residues long. Germline V gene lookup returns CDR1 SGHAT and CDR2 FQDESV (reference sequence). After removal of 6 bases from V and 1 base from J, the junction contained 11 bases not matched to a gene. The CDR3 nucleotides are TGTGCCAGCAGACACGGGACAGTGGGATGGAACACTGAAGCTTTCTTT. Encoded protein: CASRHGTVGWNTEAFF.

The gene calls are TRBV30 and TRBJ2-5; D might be TRBD1 (5 bases). CDR3 length: 13 amino acids. Trimming left V 6 bases short and J 4 bases short, with 15 bases between. Germline loops: CDR1 GTSNPN, CDR2 SVGIG (reference sequence). Here the CDR3 DNA reads TGTGCCTGCCCGAAAGGGGTAGGAGAGACCCAGTACTTC. This translates into CACPKGVGETQYF.

The V gene is TRBV7-2, the J gene TRBJ2-7; perhaps TRBD1 as D (5 bases). Trimming removed 5 bases at V and 4 bases at J, with 15 bases between. Germline V gives CDR1 SGHTA, CDR2 FQGNSA. This CDR3 region has 14 residues. The CDR3, as DNA: TGTGCCAGCAGCCCCGTCGACAGTTTTTACGAGCAGTACTTC. This sequence encodes CASSPVDSFYEQYF. The full variable domain, with the rest looked up from reference TRBV7-2 and TRBJ2-7, is GAGVSQSPSNKVTEKGKDVELRCDPISGHTALYWYRQSLGQGLEFLIYFQGNSAPDKSGLPSDRFSAERTGGSVSTLTIQRTQQEDSAVYLCASSPVDSFYEQYFGPGTRLTVT.

This chain links TRBV5-6 with TRBJ2-7, with TRBD1 identical over 10 bases. This CDR3 contains 13 residues. Looked up from germline, CDR1 is SGHDT and CDR2 is YYEEEE. V shed 3 bases and J 3 bases; nucleotides not matched to a gene: 0. The CDR3 is CASSWTGGYEQYF. Here the CDR3 DNA reads TGTGCCAGCAGCTGGACAGGGGGCTACGAGCAGTACTTC.

The chain couples TRBV11-2 to TRBJ2-3, with D unclear. The germline V gene encodes CDR1 SGHAT and CDR2 FQNNGV. Trimming pared 3 bases from V and 5 bases from J, leaving 6 bases between. This CDR3 is 12 amino acids long. The CDR3 DNA reads TGTGCCAGCAGCTTTTACAGAGATACGCAGTATTTT. Protein sequence: CASSFYRDTQYF.

V is TRBV5-1 and J is TRBJ2-4, with 15 bases aligning to TRBD2. The CDR3 consists of 21 residues. Germline V CDR1 and CDR2: SGHRS, YFSETQ. The ends lost 4 bases at V and 0 bases at J; junction bases unmatched: 14. The CDR3 is CASSNGLAGGPGALAKNIQYF. The CDR3 DNA reads TGCGCCAGCAGCAACGGACTAGCGGGAGGGCCGGGAGCTTTAGCCAAAAACATTCAGTACTTC.

The chain has TRBV7-2 and TRBJ2-1, with 10 bases fitting TRBD2. V shed 2 bases and J 7 bases; nucleotides not matched to a gene: 5. CDR1 SGHTA and CDR2 FQGNSA come from the germline V gene. CDR3 length: 15 amino acids. CDR3 sequence (DNA): TGTGCCAGCAGCTTAAGGAGCGGGGGGGGAAATGAGCAGTTCTTC. It specifies CASSLRSGGGNEQFF.

This sequence joins TRBV25-1 and TRBJ1-2; 10 bases line up with TRBD1. With 4 bases clipped from V and 9 bases from J, the junction kept 11 bases outside the gene matches. CDR3 length: 15 amino acids. Germline V lookup: CDR1 MGHDK, CDR2 SYGVNS. CDR3 region: CASSGSWGQGNRYTF. The CDR3 DNA sequence: TGTGCCAGCAGTGGATCTTGGGGACAGGGGAATCGCTACACCTTC.

The genes are TRBV5-1 and TRBJ1-1, with 7 bases lining up with TRBD1. The V gene end was trimmed by 0 bases and the J gene end by 3 bases; junction bases not matched to a gene: 8. CDR1 and CDR2 from the germline V gene are SGHRS and YFSETQ. The CDR3 contains 16 residues. CDR3: CASSLGQGGRDTEAFF. CDR3 coding DNA: TGCGCCAGCAGCTTGGGGCAGGGGGGCCGAGACACTGAAGCTTTCTTT.

This clone was recorded only once. The chain combines TRBV19 with TRBJ2-1, with 8 bases fitting TRBD1. Losses at the gene ends were 9 bases for V and 9 bases for J; bases not matched to a gene: 13. Germline V CDR1 and CDR2: LNHDA, SQIVND (reference sequence). This CDR3 comprises 14 residues. CDR3 nucleotide sequence: TGTGCCAGCTCCCCTACAGGGGGGACGGGTGAGCAGTTCTTC. This encodes CASSPTGGTGEQFF.

The rearrangement uses TRBV7-6 and TRBJ2-1; 10 bases match TRBD2. The CDR3 length is 20 residues. After removal of 3 bases from V and 4 bases from J, the junction contained 18 bases not matched to a gene. Germline V CDR1 and CDR2: SGHVS, FNYEAQ. CDR3 sequence: CASSLSPLSQLAGDYNEQFF. CDR3 in DNA: TGTGCCAGCAGCTTGAGCCCACTCTCCCAGCTAGCGGGGGATTACAATGAGCAGTTCTTC.